A single sample is the source of the 28 T cell receptor beta chains below, sequenced in a study of blood T cell repertoires in COVID-19. Profiling relied on immunoSEQ multiplex PCR, and the TCRdb table lists in-frame clones only, not all of them. The sample contains 150,000 or so clones, 75% to 90% of which appear only once. The source material was peripheral blood. These receptor sequences come from a man in his late teens or twenties with COVID-19, enrolled during active disease.

V gene TRBV27 combines with J gene TRBJ2-3; 13 nucleotides line up with TRBD2. Trimming cost V 2 bases and J 0 bases; bases outside gene matches: 11. Germline V gives CDR1 MNHEY, CDR2 SMNVEV (reference sequence). The CDR3 contains 20 residues. The CDR3 bases are TGTGCCAGCAGTTTACACTGGGGACTAGCGGGAATTCCTAGCACAGATACGCAGTATTTT. Protein: CASSLHWGLAGIPSTDTQYF.

The chain is built from TRBV5-6 and TRBJ2-7, with D maybe TRBD1 (6 bases). The CDR3 extends over 14 amino acids. Germline V gene sequence: CDR1 SGHDT, CDR2 YYEEEE. Trimming pared 4 bases from V and 3 bases from J, leaving 14 bases between. The chain's CDR3 is CASSQTGSIYEQYF. In DNA, the CDR3 is TGTGCCAGCAGCCAAACAGGGAGCATCTACGAGCAGTACTTC.

This sequence joins TRBV28 and TRBJ1-2, with D perhaps TRBD1 (6 bases). The CDR3 totals 15 residues. Germline values: CDR1 MDHEN, CDR2 SYDVKM. The V end was cut by 2 bases, the J end by 4 bases, with 14 bases between. The CDR3 DNA reads as TGTGCCAGCAGTTTAACGGACAGCTCAATCTATGGCTACACCTTC. This codes for CASSLTDSSIYGYTF.

The rearrangement joins TRBV29-1 to TRBJ2-7, with D maybe TRBD2 (7 bases). The CDR3 loop spans 16 amino acids. In germline, CDR1 is SQVTM, CDR2 ANQGSEA. V shed 2 bases and J shed 4 bases, with 21 bases lying between them. As DNA, the CDR3 is TGCAGCGTTGAAAACCCAGGGCCAGCGGGGACATACGAGCAGTACTTC. Translation gives CSVENPGPAGTYEQYF.

The table lists this clone with a count of one. This chain links TRBV3-1 (or the pseudogene TRBV3-2) with TRBJ2-1, with TRBD1 as a possible D gene (5 bases). The V end was cut by 0 bases, the J end by 9 bases, with 6 bases between. The CDR3 contains 12 residues. Germline V gene sequence: CDR1 LGHDT, CDR2 YNNKEL (reference sequence). CDR3 nucleotides: TGTGCCAGCAGCCAAGATGGGGCTGAGCAGTTCTTC. Translation gives CASSQDGAEQFF.

The J gene is TRBJ2-7, the V gene TRBV7-8, with 7 bases lining up with TRBD1. This CDR3 has 16 amino acids. Trimming took 4 bases from V and 3 from J; bases not matched to a gene: 12. Germline V gene sequence: CDR1 SGHVS, CDR2 FQNEAQ. The CDR3 sequence: CASSSPDRPEYYEQYF. The CDR3 nucleotides read TGTGCCAGCAGCTCTCCGGACAGGCCAGAGTACTACGAGCAGTACTTC.

The chain links TRBV11-2 to TRBJ1-1; the D gene is possibly TRBD1 (6 bases). Germline V gives CDR1 SGHAT, CDR2 FQNNGV. V was clipped by 1 base and J by 11 bases, with 14 bases between them. CDR3 length: 13 amino acids. CDR3 region: CASSLGGQGTAFF. The CDR3 coding sequence is TGTGCCAGCAGCTTAGGGGGTCAGGGGACGGCTTTCTTT.

The chain is built from TRBV2 and TRBJ2-3; D is possibly TRBD1 (5 bases). The germline gives CDR1 SNHLY, CDR2 FYNNEI. The CDR3 contains 16 residues. Trimming shortened V by 10 bases and J by 3 bases, and 23 bases separated the two germline ends. In DNA form, the CDR3 reads TGTGCCACTGAGAGCCCCGTGGGGCCGCGGACAGATACGCAGTATTTT. Translated, it gives CATESPVGPRTDTQYF.

The gene calls are TRBV11-2 and TRBJ2-5; 9 nucleotides line up with TRBD1. There are 11 residues in the CDR3. V lost 5 bases and J lost 14; bases outside the gene matches: 6. Germline V lookup: CDR1 SGHAT, CDR2 FQNNGV. CDR3 in amino acids: CASSPGTGRYF. CDR3 coding DNA: TGTGCCAGCAGCCCCGGGACAGGGAGATACTTC. Full variable domain (remainder filled in from reference TRBV11-2 and TRBJ2-5): EAGVAQSPRYKIIEKRQSVAFWCNPISGHATLYWYQQILGQGPKLLIQFQNNGVVDDSQLPKDRFSAERLKGVDSTLKIQPAKLEDSAVYLCASSPGTGRYFGPGTRLLVL.

V gene TRBV7-9 combines with J gene TRBJ2-5, with 8 bases matching TRBD2. CDR3 length: 14 residues. In germline, CDR1 is SEHNR, CDR2 FQNEAQ (reference sequence). The junction had 5 bases not matched to a gene; V was cut back by 3 bases and J by 5 bases. CDR3 residues: CASSFGGRSETQYF. In nucleotides, the CDR3 is TGTGCCAGCAGCTTCGGCGGGAGGTCTGAGACCCAGTACTTC.

The chain joins TRBV4-3 to TRBJ2-1; 11 bases agree with TRBD2. V was clipped by 5 bases and J by 4 bases; unmatched bases: 10. The CDR3 spans 17 residues. The germline gives CDR1 LGHNA, CDR2 YSLEER. CDR3 sequence: CASSGGPSGRSYNEQFF. In nucleotides, the CDR3 is TGCGCCAGCAGCGGGGGGCCTAGCGGGAGGTCGTACAATGAGCAGTTCTTC.

This chain joins TRBV6-2 or TRBV6-3 and TRBJ1-1; D is perhaps TRBD1 (5 bases). Per the germline V gene, CDR1 is MNHEY and CDR2 is SVGEGT. The CDR3 is made up of 14 amino acids. Trimming left V 1 base short and J 4 bases short, with 10 bases between. DNA of the CDR3: TGTGCCAGCAGTTACTATACAGGAACCACTGAAGCTTTCTTT. Protein: CASSYYTGTTEAFF.

V is TRBV6-6 and J is TRBJ2-2; TRBD1 is a possible D gene (6 bases). V was trimmed by 2 bases and J by 4 bases, leaving 11 bases between them. The germline gives CDR1 MNHNY, CDR2 SVGAGI (reference sequence). The CDR3 consists of 15 residues. The CDR3 loop is CASSYGQISTGELFF. CDR3 bases: TGTGCCAGCAGTTACGGACAGATTTCCACCGGGGAGCTGTTTTTT.

The J gene is TRBJ1-2, the V gene TRBV5-1; D gene unclear. CDR1 and CDR2 (germline): SGHRS, YFSETQ. V dropped 4 bases and J dropped 3 bases, with 25 bases sitting between them. The CDR3 contains 18 residues. The CDR3 DNA is TGCGCCAGCAGCGCACCCGGCGAGAATAGGGAGAGGGACTATGGCTACACCTTC. It is translated as CASSAPGENRERDYGYTF.

V gene TRBV11-3 combines with J gene TRBJ2-7, with 10 bases identical to TRBD1. Germline CDR1 is SGHNT and CDR2 is YENEEA. The CDR3 spans 19 residues. V trimming: 4 bases; J trimming: 0 bases; junction bases outside the gene matches: 15. The CDR3 DNA follows: TGTGCCAGCAGCTCCCGTGGGACAGGGGCCTCCTGCCCCTCCTACGAGCAGTACTTC. The encoded protein is CASSSRGTGASCPSYEQYF.

J is TRBJ2-2 and V is TRBV19; tentatively, D is TRBD2 (5 bases). Germline assignment: CDR1 LNHDA and CDR2 SQIVND (reference sequence). The CDR3 totals 15 residues. V was pared by 4 bases and J by 2 bases, with 11 bases between. CDR3 in amino acids: CASSTDWPNTGELFF. CDR3 in DNA: TGTGCCAGTAGTACGGACTGGCCAAACACCGGGGAGCTGTTTTTT.

The genes are TRBV7-2 and TRBJ2-5; 7 bases are a match to TRBD2. The trim removed 1 base at V and 3 bases at J, leaving 11 bases unmatched. The CDR3 length is 17 residues. Germline CDR1 reads SGHTA; CDR2 reads FQGNSA. The CDR3 is CASSLVPERDVKETQYF. CDR3 nucleotide sequence: TGTGCCAGCAGCTTAGTCCCCGAGCGGGATGTGAAAGAGACCCAGTACTTC.

The CDR3 region has the DNA TGTGCCAGCAGGCGGGCGGGGGACAAAAACATTCAGTACTTC. Translated: CASRRAGDKNIQYF. The V call is TRBV27, the J call TRBJ2-4; TRBD2 matches 7 bases. J was trimmed by 3 bases and V by 6 bases; bases with no gene match: 5. Germline assignment: CDR1 MNHEY and CDR2 SMNVEV (reference sequence). The CDR3 contains 14 residues.

This clone has a count of ten or more. J is TRBJ2-7 and V is TRBV7-6; 7 bases agree with TRBD1. The CDR3 has 15 residues. CDR1 and CDR2 from the germline V gene are SGHVS and FNYEAQ. V dropped 2 bases and J dropped 6; count of bases not matched to a gene: 10. CDR3 residues: CASSLSTGTAAEQYF. CDR3 in DNA: TGTGCCAGCAGCTTATCAACCGGGACAGCTGCCGAGCAGTACTTC.

This sequence joins TRBV7-9 and TRBJ1-2; D unresolved. V dropped 2 bases and J dropped 2 bases, with 12 bases sitting between them. The CDR3 is made up of 15 amino acids. The germline gives CDR1 SEHNR, CDR2 FQNEAQ (reference sequence). The CDR3 sequence: CASSLFYFGNYGYTF. The CDR3 DNA reads as TGTGCCAGCAGCTTATTCTATTTCGGGAACTATGGCTACACCTTC.

The chain links TRBV2 to TRBJ1-1; the match to TRBD1 covers 7 bases. In germline, CDR1 is SNHLY, CDR2 FYNNEI. The V segment lost 6 bases and the J segment 0 bases; nucleotides outside the gene matches: 7. This CDR3 region has 15 residues. This chain's CDR3 is CASSARQGLNTEAFF. CDR3 DNA: TGTGCCAGCAGCGCCCGACAGGGCTTGAACACTGAAGCTTTCTTT.

The chain carries TRBV9 and TRBJ2-7, with 8 bases identical to TRBD1. This CDR3 comprises 15 residues. Trimming removed 0 bases from V and 3 bases from J; junction bases left unmatched: 5. Germline CDR1 reads SGDLS; CDR2 reads YYNGEE. CDR3 residues: CASSVGGQVYYEQYF. The DNA for the CDR3 is TGTGCCAGCAGCGTAGGGGGACAGGTTTACTACGAGCAGTACTTC.

This rearrangement joins TRBV19 to TRBJ2-7, with a possible D match to TRBD2 (5 bases). V lost 5 bases, J lost 2 bases, and 13 bases lay in between. Per the germline V gene, CDR1 is LNHDA and CDR2 is SQIVND (reference sequence). There are 14 residues in the CDR3. CDR3 sequence (DNA): TGTGCCAGTAGTGTTACCCGGGAAACCTACGAGCAGTACTTC. Translating gives CASSVTRETYEQYF.

The rearrangement links TRBV19 to TRBJ1-3, with D perhaps TRBD1 (6 bases). V was trimmed by 4 bases and J by 3 bases, leaving 10 bases between them. Germline CDR1 is LNHDA and CDR2 is SQIVND (reference sequence). The CDR3 is made up of 14 amino acids. As DNA, the CDR3 is TGTGCCAGTAGTAGGACAGTAAATGGAAACACCATATATTTT. This sequence encodes CASSRTVNGNTIYF. The whole variable domain, remainder taken from reference TRBV19 and TRBJ1-3, is DGGITQSPKYLFRKEGQNVTLSCEQNLNHDAMYWYRQDPGQGLRLIYYSQIVNDFQKGDIAEGYSVSREKKESFPLTVTSAQKNPTAFYLCASSRTVNGNTIYFGEGSWLTVV.

The chain employs TRBV29-1 and TRBJ2-1, with D possibly TRBD2 on 5 matching bases. CDR1 and CDR2 from the germline V gene are SQVTM and ANQGSEA. The CDR3 extends over 13 amino acids. The V and J ends lost 4 bases and 6 bases respectively, with 13 bases between them. This CDR3 is CSVGVSVANEQFF. CDR3 nucleotides: TGCAGCGTTGGGGTTAGCGTGGCCAATGAGCAGTTCTTC.

V and J are TRBV3-1 (or the pseudogene TRBV3-2) and TRBJ1-3; D unclear. The CDR3 is made up of 15 amino acids. Germline V CDR1 and CDR2: LGHDT, YNNKEL (reference sequence). V dropped 4 bases and J dropped 0 bases, with 10 bases sitting between them. DNA for the CDR3: TGTGCCAGCAGCCCAACCACTTTCTCTGGAAACACCATATATTTT. Translating gives CASSPTTFSGNTIYF.

This clone has a single count. V usage is TRBV4-3 and J usage is TRBJ1-4, with a tentative D call TRBD1 (6 bases). Between the trimmed V and J ends, which lost 3 bases and 7 bases, there was a span of 15 bases. The CDR3 consists of 15 residues. Germline lookup yields CDR1 LGHNA and CDR2 YSLEER. The CDR3 region is CASSHARGAGEKLFF. The CDR3 nucleotides read TGCGCCAGCAGCCATGCCCGGGGGGCTGGTGAAAAACTGTTTTTT.

The rearrangement joins TRBV4-1 to TRBJ1-3; D possibly corresponds to TRBD1 (6 bases). The V gene lost 3 bases and the J gene lost 7 bases, with 19 bases spanning the gap. There are 16 residues in the CDR3. CDR1 and CDR2 (germline): MGHRA, YSYEKL. CDR3 nucleotide sequence: TGCGCCAGCAGCCAGATGGTACAGGGATTGGGGAACACCATATATTTT. Translating it yields CASSQMVQGLGNTIYF.